A selection of T cell receptor beta chains follows, all from one sample in a study of blood T cells in healthy people across ages. MiXCR was run by TCRdb on the 5' RACE reads, yielding one entry per CDR3 protein. The data hold about 690,000 distinct CDR3 sequences, with roughly 41% observed a single time. The specimen was blood. The receptor set was obtained from an older man in good health. CDR3s include the opening cysteine and the closing phenylalanine or tryptophan. D genes are given only for firm matches. The listing skips clone size in some rows; elsewhere it reads once, few, many or a size class.

cdr3_aa: CSARQDGRNTEAFF; cdr3_nt: TGCAGTGCTAGACAAGACGGCAGGAACACTGAAGCTTTCTTT; d_call: NA; v_call: TRBV20-1; clone_size: once; j_call: TRBJ1-1
cdr3_aa: CASSTSGGGLYGYTF; cdr3_nt: TGTGCCAGCTCAACCAGCGGAGGGGGCCTCTATGGCTACACCTTC; d_call: TRBD1; v_call: TRBV18; clone_size: few; j_call: TRBJ1-2
cdr3_aa: CASSLRTSQNTDTQYF; cdr3_nt: TGTGCCAGCTCACTAAGGACCAGTCAGAACACAGATACGCAGTATTTT; d_call: NA; v_call: TRBV18; clone_size: few; j_call: TRBJ2-3
cdr3_aa: CASENPGQVRETQYF; cdr3_nt: TGTGCCAGCGAGAACCCTGGACAGGTCAGAGAGACCCAGTACTTC; d_call: TRBD1; v_call: TRBV6-2/TRBV6-3; clone_size: few; j_call: TRBJ2-5
cdr3_aa: CASSLGAANAGELFF; cdr3_nt: TGTGCCAGCAGCTTAGGGGCCGCGAACGCCGGGGAGCTGTTTTTT; d_call: NA; v_call: TRBV7-2; clone_size: NA; j_call: TRBJ2-2
cdr3_aa: CASRGTRSSYNEQFF; cdr3_nt: TGTGCCAGCAGGGGAACAAGGAGCTCCTACAATGAGCAGTTCTTC; d_call: NA; v_call: TRBV28; clone_size: NA; j_call: TRBJ2-1
cdr3_aa: CARGDRVSYEQYF; cdr3_nt: TGTGCCAGGGGGGACAGGGTCTCCTACGAGCAGTACTTC; d_call: TRBD1; v_call: TRBV28; clone_size: NA; j_call: TRBJ2-7
cdr3_aa: CASSHQRSGANVLTF; cdr3_nt: TGTGCCAGCAGCCACCAGCGCTCTGGGGCCAACGTCCTGACTTTC; d_call: NA; v_call: TRBV14; clone_size: few; j_call: TRBJ2-6
cdr3_aa: CASSQAPPGSDTEAFF; cdr3_nt: TGTGCCAGCAGCCAAGCCCCCCCCGGGTCTGACACTGAAGCTTTCTTT; d_call: NA; v_call: TRBV3-1; clone_size: NA; j_call: TRBJ1-1
cdr3_aa: CASSITGGWEQYF; cdr3_nt: TGTGCCAGCAGTATCACAGGGGGCTGGGAGCAGTACTTC; d_call: TRBD1; v_call: TRBV6-1; clone_size: many; j_call: TRBJ2-7
cdr3_aa: CASSAQGGRTYEQYF; cdr3_nt: TGTGCCAGCAGCGCCCAGGGGGGGAGGACCTACGAGCAGTACTTC; d_call: NA; v_call: TRBV7-2; clone_size: NA; j_call: TRBJ2-7
cdr3_aa: CASSKSEGQETYEQYF; cdr3_nt: TGTGCCAGCAGCAAATCCGAGGGACAGGAAACCTACGAGCAGTACTTC; d_call: NA; v_call: TRBV21-1; clone_size: few; j_call: TRBJ2-7
cdr3_aa: CSARLVAGVLNEQYF; cdr3_nt: TGCAGTGCTAGACTAGTAGCGGGAGTTTTAAATGAGCAGTACTTC; d_call: TRBD2; v_call: TRBV20-1; clone_size: NA; j_call: TRBJ2-7
cdr3_aa: CASSLARTVAGNTIYF; cdr3_nt: TGTGCCAGCAGCTTAGCGCGGACGGTGGCGGGAAACACCATATATTTT; d_call: NA; v_call: TRBV7-9; clone_size: NA; j_call: TRBJ1-3
cdr3_aa: CSARDYAGSTDTQYF; cdr3_nt: TGCAGTGCTAGAGACTACGCGGGGAGCACAGATACGCAGTATTTT; d_call: NA; v_call: TRBV20-1; clone_size: NA; j_call: TRBJ2-3
cdr3_aa: CASSQDRNNEQFF; cdr3_nt: TGTGCCAGCAGCCAAGACAGAAACAATGAGCAGTTCTTC; d_call: NA; v_call: TRBV3-1; clone_size: many; j_call: TRBJ2-1
cdr3_aa: CSARDWASGGASEQFF; cdr3_nt: TGCAGTGCTAGAGATTGGGCATCCGGGGGGGCGAGTGAGCAGTTCTTC; d_call: TRBD2; v_call: TRBV20-1; clone_size: NA; j_call: TRBJ2-1
cdr3_aa: CSAGTVYGYAF; cdr3_nt: TGCAGCGCCGGGACGGTCTATGGCTACGCCTTC; d_call: NA; v_call: TRBV29-1; clone_size: once; j_call: TRBJ1-2
cdr3_aa: CASSPMGTSGGRGETQYF; cdr3_nt: TGTGCCAGCAGCCCGATGGGGACTAGCGGGGGGCGCGGAGAGACCCAGTACTTC; d_call: TRBD2; v_call: TRBV7-2; clone_size: NA; j_call: TRBJ2-5
cdr3_aa: CASSSPRTGANEQYF; cdr3_nt: TGTGCCAGCAGTTCACCCCGGACAGGTGCAAACGAGCAGTACTTC; d_call: TRBD1; v_call: TRBV6-6; clone_size: many; j_call: TRBJ2-7
cdr3_aa: CASRPGTGRNTEAFF; cdr3_nt: TGTGCCAGCAGGCCCGGGACAGGGCGGAACACTGAAGCTTTCTTT; d_call: TRBD1; v_call: TRBV12-3/TRBV12-4; clone_size: NA; j_call: TRBJ1-1
cdr3_aa: CASGTIRPYEQYF; cdr3_nt: TGTGCCAGCGGAACTATTCGACCCTACGAGCAGTACTTC; d_call: NA; v_call: TRBV6-2/TRBV6-3; clone_size: NA; j_call: TRBJ2-7
cdr3_aa: CGASRQGYYEQYF; cdr3_nt: TGCGGTGCTAGTCGGCAGGGATACTACGAGCAGTACTTC; d_call: NA; v_call: TRBV20-1; clone_size: NA; j_call: TRBJ2-7
cdr3_aa: CASSYRTGSFDQETQYF; cdr3_nt: TGTGCCAGCAGTTACCGGACAGGGTCTTTCGACCAAGAGACCCAGTACTTC; d_call: TRBD1; v_call: TRBV6-2/TRBV6-3; clone_size: NA; j_call: TRBJ2-5
cdr3_aa: CASSQSVTVSYGYTF; cdr3_nt: TGCGCCAGCAGCCAGTCGGTAACAGTATCTTATGGCTACACCTTC; d_call: NA; v_call: TRBV4-1; clone_size: many; j_call: TRBJ1-2
cdr3_aa: CASSQGLAGYNEQFF; cdr3_nt: TGTGCCAGCAGCCAAGGTCTAGCGGGGTACAATGAGCAGTTCTTC; d_call: TRBD2; v_call: TRBV4-2; clone_size: many; j_call: TRBJ2-1
cdr3_aa: CASSLSGGAGNTIYF; cdr3_nt: TGCGCCAGCAGCTTGAGCGGGGGGGCTGGAAACACCATATATTTT; d_call: NA; v_call: TRBV5-1; clone_size: once; j_call: TRBJ1-3
cdr3_aa: CASSLRVGRGLTEAFF; cdr3_nt: TGTGCCAGCAGCTTAAGGGTAGGCAGGGGGCTCACTGAAGCTTTCTTT; d_call: TRBD1; v_call: TRBV7-3; clone_size: NA; j_call: TRBJ1-1
cdr3_aa: CASSEQGWGDTQYF; cdr3_nt: TGTGCCAGCAGTGAACAGGGATGGGGGGATACGCAGTATTTT; d_call: NA; v_call: TRBV25-1; clone_size: NA; j_call: TRBJ2-3
cdr3_aa: CASRRTGTGEETQYF; cdr3_nt: TGTGCCAGCAGGCGTACCGGGACAGGGGAAGAGACCCAGTACTTC; d_call: TRBD1; v_call: TRBV7-2; clone_size: NA; j_call: TRBJ2-5
cdr3_aa: CATSDALARETQYF; cdr3_nt: TGTGCCACCAGTGACGCGCTAGCGCGGGAGACCCAGTACTTC; d_call: NA; v_call: TRBV24-1; clone_size: NA; j_call: TRBJ2-5
cdr3_aa: CASSLQVMNTGELFF; cdr3_nt: TGCGCCAGCAGCTTGCAGGTCATGAACACCGGGGAGCTGTTTTTT; d_call: NA; v_call: TRBV5-1; clone_size: NA; j_call: TRBJ2-2
cdr3_aa: CASSYTGKYEQYF; cdr3_nt: TGTGCCAGCAGTTACACCGGGAAATACGAGCAGTACTTC; d_call: NA; v_call: TRBV6-7; clone_size: NA; j_call: TRBJ2-7
cdr3_aa: CSAPLGIKKSDEQYF; cdr3_nt: TGCAGTGCTCCCTTGGGCATTAAAAAGTCCGACGAGCAGTACTTC; d_call: NA; v_call: TRBV20-1; clone_size: few; j_call: TRBJ2-7
cdr3_aa: CASSPGRATDTQYF; cdr3_nt: TGCGCCAGCAGCCCGGGACGTGCCACAGATACGCAGTATTTT; d_call: NA; v_call: TRBV5-1; clone_size: NA; j_call: TRBJ2-3
cdr3_aa: CSVGAGPTEAFF; cdr3_nt: TGCAGCGTTGGAGCCGGGCCCACTGAAGCTTTCTTT; d_call: NA; v_call: TRBV29-1; clone_size: NA; j_call: TRBJ1-1
cdr3_aa: CATSETSGALRLAGDTDTQYF; cdr3_nt: TGTGCCACCAGTGAAACCTCAGGGGCGTTGAGACTAGCGGGAGACACAGATACGCAGTATTTT; d_call: TRBD2; v_call: TRBV24-1; clone_size: NA; j_call: TRBJ2-3
cdr3_aa: CASRYSSGEETQYF; cdr3_nt: TGTGCCAGCAGGTACTCTAGCGGAGAAGAGACCCAGTACTTC; d_call: TRBD2; v_call: TRBV2; clone_size: NA; j_call: TRBJ2-5
cdr3_aa: CASMRNRGETQYF; cdr3_nt: TGTGCCAGCATGAGAAACAGGGGCGAGACCCAGTACTTC; d_call: TRBD1; v_call: TRBV6-1; clone_size: NA; j_call: TRBJ2-5
cdr3_aa: CASSPTENTEAFF; cdr3_nt: TGCGCCAGCAGCCCGACGGAGAACACTGAAGCTTTCTTT; d_call: NA; v_call: TRBV5-1; clone_size: NA; j_call: TRBJ1-1
cdr3_aa: CAWSVIGPNYGYTF; cdr3_nt: TGTGCCTGGAGTGTAATCGGGCCAAACTATGGCTACACCTTC; d_call: NA; v_call: TRBV30; clone_size: few; j_call: TRBJ1-2
cdr3_aa: CASSPPSPGQPSVPYGYTF; cdr3_nt: TGTGCCAGCAGTCCCCCCTCTCCGGGACAGCCATCCGTCCCTTATGGCTACACCTTC; d_call: TRBD1; v_call: TRBV6-1; clone_size: NA; j_call: TRBJ1-2
cdr3_aa: CASSGLAGVDEQFF; cdr3_nt: TGTGCCAGCTCAGGACTAGCGGGAGTTGATGAGCAGTTCTTC; d_call: TRBD2; v_call: TRBV18; clone_size: NA; j_call: TRBJ2-1
cdr3_aa: CASSYNGRINGEQYF; cdr3_nt: TGTGCCAGCAGTTATAACGGGAGGATCAATGGCGAGCAGTACTTC; d_call: TRBD2; v_call: TRBV6-2/TRBV6-3; clone_size: once; j_call: TRBJ2-7
cdr3_aa: CATGTDRGTQETQYF; cdr3_nt: TGTGCCACCGGAACGGACAGGGGGACACAAGAGACCCAGTACTTC; d_call: TRBD1; v_call: TRBV10-3; clone_size: NA; j_call: TRBJ2-5